The text below deals with one T cell receptor (beta chain). Its antigen is unknown. The sample originates from a study of shared clonotypes between healthy human individuals. Looking at the study overall: CD8 memory received one plate per donor, CD8 naive two, CD4 memory three and CD4 naive three.

Germline lookup yields CDR1 MGHRA and CDR2 YSYEKL. V shed 1 base and J shed 6 bases, with 13 bases lying between them. The CDR3 contains 14 residues. Terminally differentiated effector memory CD45RA+ cells were excluded by CCR7 positive selection of CD45RO-negative cells. Donors, healthy HIV-negative adults, lacked recent acute infections or vaccinations. Findings and caveats of the study: Researchers sampled only blood; tissue repertoires likely differ.

In the authors' methods: Owing to the provision of junction-only sequences devoid of quality scores by immunoSEQ, filtering differed. This table comes from immunoSEQ multiplex PCR, and its TCRdb copy is limited to in-frame clones, with some not included. V, J and clone size are taken as reported in that table, and D and trimming were inferred from the DNA itself. The sample yields over 2 million clones, approximately 95% seen once. The chain recombines TRBV4-1 with TRBJ2-7; D might be TRBD2 (6 bases). Sample: naive CD8+ T cells sorted from blood. This TCR derives from a man aged 18 to 29 in good health. The CDR3 sequence: CASSQGMLATEQYF. Here the CDR3 DNA reads TGCGCCAGCAGCCAAGGAATGCTAGCGACCGAGCAGTACTTC.